This T cell receptor (beta chain) was sequenced for a study of blood T cell repertoires in COVID-19. At the level of the study: Sources were T cells, B-cell-depleted T cells, or PBMCs; the material itself was cDNA or gDNA.

Sequenced by immunoSEQ multiplex PCR; TCRdb stores in-frame clones only, minus some. The table shows 120,000 to 150,000 clones, with 75% to 90% occurring only once. The CDR3 has 17 amino acids. From germline, CDR1 is SGHRS and CDR2 YFSETQ. After removal of 2 bases from V and 0 bases from J, the junction contained 6 bases not matched to a gene. The chain is built from TRBV5-1 and TRBJ2-3; the match to TRBD2 covers 10 bases. The receptor's source is a woman aged 55-75 years with COVID-19, enrolled during active disease. What was sequenced was peripheral blood. The CDR3 sequence is CASSLYLAGASTDTQYF. As DNA, the CDR3 is TGCGCCAGCAGCTTATACCTAGCGGGGGCCAGCACAGATACGCAGTATTTT.